This entry lists 2 T cell receptor beta chains sequenced from one sample in a study of shared clonotypes between healthy human individuals. Produced via immunoSEQ multiplex PCR; TCRdb's table is partial and in-frame only. The table has about 2.3 million clones, approximately 93% seen once. Sequenced material: naive CD4+ T cells from PBMCs. Subset: CD45RA+ positively selected. The receptors stem from a man between 18 and 35 years old in good health. Some clones in this sample may be carry-over from other donors' samples.

The V call is TRBV5-4, the J call TRBJ2-1, with D perhaps matching TRBD2 (7 bases). Between the trimmed V and J ends, which lost 1 base and 0 bases, there was a span of 17 bases. Per germline, CDR1 SGHNT and CDR2 YYREEE (reference sequence). The CDR3 spans 18 residues. As DNA, the CDR3 is TGTGCCAGCAGCTTGTTCGGCGGGGGCAACCCCTCCTACAATGAGCAGTTCTTC. Translation gives CASSLFGGGNPSYNEQFF.

As concerns this clone: This may come from a read error, since a much larger clone is one base off. The CDR3 here is CASSLGNTEAFF. Written as DNA, the CDR3 is TGTGCCAGCAGCTTGGGGAACACTGAAGCTTTCTTT. The V and J genes are TRBV13 and TRBJ1-1, with no clear D. CDR3 size: 12 residues. Trimming took 3 bases from V and 1 from J, leaving 3 bases between them. Per the germline V gene, CDR1 is PRHDT and CDR2 is FYEKMQ (reference sequence).